The next 10 T cell receptor beta chains were all read from a single sample in a study of naive and memory T cell subsets. Four PCR rounds used nested alpha and beta constant region primers plus the SP2 primer. TCRdb reprocessed the 5' RACE reads via MiXCR and lists one record per CDR3 protein. The sample holds more than 60,000 distinct CDR3 sequences, 6% to 8.5% seen once. An oligonucleotide containing a UMI was ligated to the 3' end of TCR cDNA. These receptors were obtained from a female donor in good health.

This clonotype was observed a few times. The chain joins TRBV6-5 to TRBJ2-5, with no clear D. The CDR3 extends over 14 amino acids. Germline CDR1 reads MNHEY; CDR2 reads SVGAGI. V dropped 2 bases and J dropped 3 bases, with 10 bases sitting between them. CDR3 loop: CASSYNLVEETQYF. As DNA, the CDR3 is TGTGCCAGCAGTTACAATCTGGTGGAAGAGACCCAGTACTTC.

The chain recombines TRBV12-3 or TRBV12-4 with TRBJ2-7; 7 positions agree with TRBD1. This CDR3 has 13 amino acids. V trimming: 5 bases; J trimming: 5 bases; junction bases outside the gene matches: 6. This CDR3 is CASSLDRVDEQYF. CDR3 bases: TGTGCCAGCAGTCTAGACAGGGTGGACGAGCAGTACTTC.

This clonotype was seen only a few times. This chain joins TRBV7-2 and TRBJ2-1; possibly TRBD1 or TRBD2 for D (6 bases each). Deletions cut 1 base from V and 6 bases from J, with 16 bases between. The CDR3 runs to 16 residues. The germline gives CDR1 SGHTA, CDR2 FQGNSA. This chain's CDR3 is CASSLGGTGGGNEQFF. The CDR3 region has the DNA TGTGCCAGCAGCTTAGGCGGGACCGGAGGGGGCAATGAGCAGTTCTTC.

The chain carries TRBV25-1 and TRBJ2-3; TRBD1 is a possible D gene (5 bases). CDR3 length: 12 residues. Per germline, CDR1 MGHDK and CDR2 SYGVNS. V was pared by 10 bases and J by 5 bases, with 13 bases between. The chain's CDR3 is CATNVQGDTQYF. The CDR3 bases are TGTGCCACCAACGTCCAGGGAGATACGCAGTATTTT.

V usage is TRBV10-3 and J usage is TRBJ2-3; a weak D match, TRBD2 (6 bases). The CDR3 is made up of 14 amino acids. Germline V gives CDR1 ENHRY, CDR2 SYGVKD. V was shortened by 3 bases and J by 8 bases, with 15 bases between the two germline ends. CDR3: CAISEGSGGFTQYF. CDR3 sequence (DNA): TGTGCCATCAGTGAAGGTTCCGGGGGTTTTACGCAGTATTTT.

This clonotype was observed a handful of times. The chain is built from TRBV12-3 or TRBV12-4 and TRBJ2-1; D not resolved. The CDR3 extends over 16 amino acids. Trimming shortened V by 1 base and J by 2 bases, and 12 bases separated the two germline ends. CDR3 in amino acids: CASSLGWGEAYNEQFF. CDR3 coding DNA: TGTGCCAGCAGTTTAGGCTGGGGTGAGGCCTACAATGAGCAGTTCTTC.

Many counts were recorded for this clonotype. V is TRBV6-2 or TRBV6-3 and J is TRBJ1-1; 8 positions agree with TRBD1. CDR3 length: 14 amino acids. With V trimmed by 5 bases and J by 8 bases, 10 bases remained unmatched. Germline V CDR1 and CDR2: MNHEY, SVGEGT. The CDR3 nucleotides are TGTGCCAGCAGTCTACAGGGGGGCTCGAGCGAAGCTTTCTTT. It is translated as CASSLQGGSSEAFF.

This sequence joins TRBV27 and TRBJ2-1; 7 bases line up with TRBD2. The junction had 4 bases not matched to a gene; V was cut back by 2 bases and J by 6 bases. The CDR3 loop spans 14 amino acids. CDR1 is MNHEY, CDR2 SMNVEV, per germline (reference sequence). The CDR3 coding sequence is TGTGCCAGCAGTTTAGCGGGAGCGGCCAATGAGCAGTTCTTC. This codes for CASSLAGAANEQFF.

Ten or more counts support this clonotype. This chain joins TRBV29-1 and TRBJ2-1; 9 bases agree with TRBD1. Per the germline V gene, CDR1 is SQVTM and CDR2 is ANQGSEA. This CDR3 is built from 16 residues. V dropped 6 bases and J dropped 3; count of bases not matched to a gene: 12. The CDR3 sequence: CSVMRLGQGFYNEQFF. In DNA, the CDR3 is TGCAGCGTGATGCGTTTGGGACAGGGTTTCTACAATGAGCAGTTCTTC.

This clonotype has more than one count but fewer than ten. The genes are TRBV30 and TRBJ2-7; D is unresolved. Germline V gene lookup returns CDR1 GTSNPN and CDR2 SVGIG (reference sequence). This CDR3 comprises 14 residues. Trimming left V 2 bases short and J 0 bases short, with 11 bases between. The CDR3 is CAWSRVGSSYEQYF. The CDR3 nucleotides are TGTGCCTGGAGTAGAGTAGGTAGCTCCTACGAGCAGTACTTC.